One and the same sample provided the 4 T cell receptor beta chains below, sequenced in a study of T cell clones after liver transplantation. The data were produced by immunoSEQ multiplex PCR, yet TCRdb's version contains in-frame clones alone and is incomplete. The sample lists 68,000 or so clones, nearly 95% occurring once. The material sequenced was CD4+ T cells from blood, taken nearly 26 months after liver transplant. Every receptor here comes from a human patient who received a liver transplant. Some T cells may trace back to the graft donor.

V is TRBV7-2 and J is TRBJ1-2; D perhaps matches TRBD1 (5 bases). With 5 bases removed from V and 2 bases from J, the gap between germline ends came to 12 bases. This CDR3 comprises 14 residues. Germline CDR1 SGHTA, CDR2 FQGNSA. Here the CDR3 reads CASSPQAGNYGYTF. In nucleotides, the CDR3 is TGTGCCAGCAGCCCTCAGGCAGGGAACTATGGCTACACCTTC.

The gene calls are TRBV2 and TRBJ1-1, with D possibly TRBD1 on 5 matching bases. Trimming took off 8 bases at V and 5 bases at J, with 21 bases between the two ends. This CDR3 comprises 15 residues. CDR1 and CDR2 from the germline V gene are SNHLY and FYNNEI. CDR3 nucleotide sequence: TGTGCCAGCGGGTGGGCCGTGACAGTGGGTACTGAAGCTTTCTTT. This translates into CASGWAVTVGTEAFF.

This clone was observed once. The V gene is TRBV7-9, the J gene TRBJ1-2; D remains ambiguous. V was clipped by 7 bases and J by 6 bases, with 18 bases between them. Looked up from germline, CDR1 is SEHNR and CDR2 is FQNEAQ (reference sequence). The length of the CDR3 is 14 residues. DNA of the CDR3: TGTGCCAGCAACAAATATCCGGAGGGTAATGGCTACACCTTC. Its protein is CASNKYPEGNGYTF.

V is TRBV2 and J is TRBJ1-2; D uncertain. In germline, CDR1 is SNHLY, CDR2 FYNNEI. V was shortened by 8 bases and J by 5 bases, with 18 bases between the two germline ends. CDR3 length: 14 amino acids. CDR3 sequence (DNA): TGTGCCAGCCTGGGTGGGCAGTCAAAGTATGGCTACACCTTC. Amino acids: CASLGGQSKYGYTF.